The clone carrying this T cell receptor (beta chain) turned up a few times. This entry comes from a study of response to subunit inactivated influenza vaccine. One entry per CDR3 protein results from TCRdb running MiXCR on the RT-PCR reads. The sample lists about half a million distinct CDR3 sequences, about 8% occurring once. The CDR3 covers 14 residues. Germline loops: CDR1 SGHDT, CDR2 YYEEEE. V lost 4 bases to trimming and J lost 7 bases; unmatched junction nucleotides: 7. V usage is TRBV5-6 and J usage is TRBJ1-5, with 8 bases matching TRBD1. The TCR was taken from a man aged 50-75 years who received an inactivated influenza vaccine. The sample consisted of PBMCs from blood, taken around 2 years after vaccination. The CDR3 here is CASSRTGNGQPQHF. The DNA for the CDR3 is TGTGCCAGCAGCAGGACAGGGAACGGCCAGCCCCAGCATTTT.